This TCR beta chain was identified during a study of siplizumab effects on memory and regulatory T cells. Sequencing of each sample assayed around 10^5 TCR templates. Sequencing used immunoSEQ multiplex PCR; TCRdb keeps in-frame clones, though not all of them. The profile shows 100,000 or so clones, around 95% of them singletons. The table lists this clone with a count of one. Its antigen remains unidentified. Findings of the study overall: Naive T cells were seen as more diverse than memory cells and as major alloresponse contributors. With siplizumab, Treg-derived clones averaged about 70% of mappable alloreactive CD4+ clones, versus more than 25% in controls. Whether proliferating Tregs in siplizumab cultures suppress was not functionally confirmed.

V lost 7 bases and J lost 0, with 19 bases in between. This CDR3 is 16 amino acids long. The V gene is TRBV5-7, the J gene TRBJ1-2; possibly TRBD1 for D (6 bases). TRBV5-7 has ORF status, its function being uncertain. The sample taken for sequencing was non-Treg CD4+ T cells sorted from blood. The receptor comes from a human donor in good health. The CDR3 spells CASGSYQDSPNYGYTF. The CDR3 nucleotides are TGTGCCAGCGGATCATATCAGGACAGCCCTAACTATGGCTACACCTTC.